The rows below give T cell receptor beta chains drawn from one sample of a study of cytomegalovirus exposure and HLA in healthy donors. Profiling relied on immunoSEQ multiplex PCR, and the TCRdb table lists in-frame clones only, not all of them. Among some 200,000 clones listed, approximately 84% were seen once. The sequencing input was PBMCs. The receptor set was obtained from a woman in her thirties or forties in good health and CMV-seronegative. CDR3s include the opening cysteine and the closing phenylalanine or tryptophan. The D gene is left open where the match is weak. Clone size appears in some rows only: once, few, many, or a class for an expanded clone.

size: once; V: TRBV18; J: TRBJ1-6; D: -; CDR3: CASSLDHANSPLHF; DNA: TGTGCCAGCTCTCTAGATCACGCTAATTCACCCCTCCACTTT
size: -; V: TRBV6-5; J: TRBJ1-2; D: -; CDR3: CASSYSRESYYGYTF; DNA: TGTGCCAGCAGTTACTCACGGGAGTCCTACTATGGCTACACCTTC
size: -; V: TRBV6-1; J: TRBJ1-2; D: TRBD1; CDR3: CASSRTGGVYTF; DNA: TGTGCCAGCAGTCGGACAGGGGGCGTCTACACCTTC
size: -; V: TRBV11-1; J: TRBJ2-5; D: TRBD1; CDR3: CASNPGQGVKTQYF; DNA: TGTGCCAGCAACCCAGGACAGGGGGTGAAGACCCAGTACTTC
size: -; V: TRBV19; J: TRBJ1-2; D: -; CDR3: CATRDIYGYTF; DNA: TGTGCCACCCGGGACATCTATGGCTACACCTTC
size: -; V: TRBV28; J: TRBJ1-1; D: TRBD1; CDR3: CASTGVGQGNTEAFF; DNA: TGTGCCAGCACCGGGGTGGGACAGGGAAACACTGAAGCTTTCTTT
size: -; V: TRBV30; J: TRBJ2-7; D: -; CDR3: CAWNPQGSSYEQYF; DNA: TGTGCCTGGAATCCACAGGGAAGTTCCTACGAGCAGTACTTC
size: -; V: TRBV2; J: TRBJ1-1; D: TRBD1; CDR3: CAVTGGRVTEAFF; DNA: TGTGCCGTCACAGGGGGCCGTGTCACTGAAGCTTTCTTT
size: -; V: TRBV5-4; J: TRBJ2-2; D: TRBD2; CDR3: CASSFALAGNTGELFF; DNA: TGTGCCAGCAGCTTTGCTCTAGCGGGGAACACCGGGGAGCTGTTTTTT
size: -; V: TRBV5-1; J: TRBJ1-1; D: -; CDR3: CASSLVGTGVMNTEAFF; DNA: TGCGCCAGCAGCCTGGTGGGAACCGGGGTTATGAACACTGAAGCTTTCTTT
size: -; V: TRBV2; J: TRBJ2-3; D: TRBD2; CDR3: CASRLAGGPHTQYF; DNA: TGTGCCAGCAGACTAGCGGGGGGGCCCCATACGCAGTATTTT
size: once; V: TRBV9; J: TRBJ1-6; D: -; CDR3: CASSVEPFPNSPLHF; DNA: TGTGCCAGCAGCGTAGAGCCCTTCCCGAATTCACCCCTCCACTTT
size: many; V: TRBV19; J: TRBJ1-1; D: TRBD1; CDR3: CASSYPVRDRVYTEAFF; DNA: TGTGCCAGTAGTTACCCCGTGCGGGACAGGGTCTACACTGAAGCTTTCTTT
size: -; V: TRBV5-4; J: TRBJ2-1; D: TRBD2; CDR3: CASSSGGVNEQFF; DNA: TGTGCCAGCAGCTCGGGGGGGGTAAATGAGCAGTTCTTC
size: -; V: TRBV7-3; J: TRBJ2-7; D: -; CDR3: CASSLRQGPYEQYF; DNA: TGTGCCAGCAGCTTAAGGCAGGGCCCCTACGAGCAGTACTTC
size: -; V: TRBV7-3; J: TRBJ1-6; D: -; CDR3: CASSNDGVSPLHF; DNA: TGTGCCAGCAGCAATGACGGGGTTTCACCCCTCCACTTT
size: -; V: TRBV7-2; J: TRBJ2-5; D: -; CDR3: CASSSGQIKETQYF; DNA: TGTGCCAGCAGCTCTGGACAGATCAAAGAGACCCAGTACTTC
size: -; V: TRBV5-4; J: TRBJ2-1; D: TRBD2; CDR3: CASGTSGELGEQFF; DNA: TGTGCCAGTGGGACTAGCGGGGAATTGGGCGAGCAGTTCTTC
size: few; V: TRBV2; J: TRBJ2-1; D: -; CDR3: CASSGANEQFF; DNA: TGTGCCAGCAGTGGGGCGAATGAGCAGTTCTTC
size: -; V: TRBV5-1; J: TRBJ2-5; D: -; CDR3: CASSFGSTAPTETQYF; DNA: TGCGCCAGCAGCTTTGGGTCGACAGCCCCAACGGAGACCCAGTACTTC
size: -; V: TRBV27; J: TRBJ2-2; D: TRBD1; CDR3: CASRGQGATTGELFF; DNA: TGTGCCAGCAGGGGACAGGGGGCGACCACCGGGGAGCTGTTTTTT
size: few; V: TRBV2; J: TRBJ1-4; D: TRBD1; CDR3: CASRGTATNEKLFF; DNA: TGTGCCAGCAGGGGGACAGCAACTAATGAAAAACTGTTTTTT
size: -; V: TRBV5-1; J: TRBJ2-1; D: -; CDR3: CASSLESSSYNEQFF; DNA: TGCGCCAGCAGCTTGGAGTCCAGCTCCTACAATGAGCAGTTCTTC
size: -; V: TRBV6-5; J: TRBJ1-1; D: TRBD1; CDR3: CASSFGTAPGTEAFF; DNA: TGTGCCAGCAGCTTCGGGACAGCTCCCGGCACTGAAGCTTTCTTT
size: few; V: TRBV19; J: TRBJ1-5; D: -; CDR3: CASSISYQPQHF; DNA: TGTGCCAGTAGTATCAGTTATCAGCCCCAGCATTTT
size: -; V: TRBV4-2; J: TRBJ2-3; D: -; CDR3: CASSRRLLKEDTQYF; DNA: TGTGCCAGCAGCCGAAGGTTACTAAAGGAAGATACGCAGTATTTT
size: few; V: TRBV6-6; J: TRBJ1-1; D: -; CDR3: CASSYPTGGYTEAFF; DNA: TGTGCCAGCAGTTACCCTACTGGAGGTTACACTGAAGCTTTCTTT
size: -; V: TRBV5-1; J: TRBJ1-1; D: -; CDR3: CASSQNRYQNTEAFF; DNA: TGCGCCAGCAGCCAAAACAGGTACCAGAACACTGAAGCTTTCTTT
size: -; V: TRBV9; J: TRBJ1-1; D: -; CDR3: CASSVMTGGTEAFF; DNA: TGTGCCAGCAGCGTAATGACGGGAGGCACTGAAGCTTTCTTT
size: -; V: TRBV2; J: TRBJ1-5; D: -; CDR3: CASSAGAGVGPQHF; DNA: TGTGCCAGCAGTGCTGGTGCAGGCGTAGGGCCCCAGCATTTT
size: -; V: TRBV4-3; J: TRBJ1-1; D: -; CDR3: CASSQGGGGARWNTEAFF; DNA: TGCGCCAGCAGCCAAGGGGGAGGGGGGGCCCGATGGAACACTGAAGCTTTCTTT
size: -; V: TRBV5-8; J: TRBJ2-2; D: -; CDR3: CASSLGAAFPGELFF; DNA: TGTGCCAGCAGCTTGGGGGCCGCCTTTCCTGGGGAGCTGTTTTTT
size: -; V: TRBV14; J: TRBJ1-2; D: -; CDR3: CASSRTANYGYPF; DNA: TGTGCCAGCAGCCGGACAGCCAACTATGGCTACCCCTTC
size: -; V: TRBV5-4; J: TRBJ2-5; D: TRBD2; CDR3: CASSLARGGETQYF; DNA: TGTGCCAGCAGCTTGGCCCGGGGGGGGGAGACCCAGTACTTC
size: few; V: TRBV6-1; J: TRBJ2-7; D: -; CDR3: CASARTDLYEQYF; DNA: TGTGCCAGCGCCAGGACAGACCTCTACGAGCAGTACTTC
size: -; V: TRBV2; J: TRBJ2-7; D: -; CDR3: CASSRSSSSYEQYF; DNA: TGTGCCAGCAGCCGGAGCTCGAGCTCCTACGAGCAGTACTTC
size: -; V: TRBV6-5; J: TRBJ2-2; D: TRBD1; CDR3: CASSSGQGPGGELFF; DNA: TGTGCCAGCAGTTCAGGACAGGGGCCAGGCGGGGAGCTGTTTTTT
size: -; V: TRBV14; J: TRBJ1-2; D: -; CDR3: CASSLDTIFTGYYF; DNA: TGTGCCAGCAGCCTAGACACAATCTTCACAGGGTACTACTTC
size: -; V: TRBV7-9; J: TRBJ1-6; D: TRBD1; CDR3: CASRPGQLIAPLHF; DNA: TGTGCCAGCAGACCGGGACAGCTGATTGCACCCCTCCACTTT
size: -; V: TRBV6-5; J: TRBJ2-7; D: TRBD1; CDR3: CASSYNGQAYEQYF; DNA: TGTGCCAGCAGTTACAACGGACAGGCCTACGAGCAGTACTTC
size: -; V: TRBV5-1; J: TRBJ2-7; D: TRBD1; CDR3: CASSLGLRQGKAEQYF; DNA: TGCGCCAGCAGCTTGGGCCTGAGACAGGGGAAAGCCGAGCAGTACTTC
size: -; V: TRBV19; J: TRBJ2-2; D: -; CDR3: CASMALLNTGELFF; DNA: TGTGCCAGTATGGCACTACTGAACACCGGGGAGCTGTTTTTT
size: -; V: TRBV9; J: TRBJ1-6; D: -; CDR3: CASSDIPNSPLHF; DNA: TGTGCCAGCAGCGACATCCCAAATTCACCCCTCCACTTT
size: -; V: TRBV7-9; J: TRBJ1-4; D: -; CDR3: CSSSPSGGATEKLFF; DNA: TGTTCCAGCAGCCCGTCTGGAGGGGCGACTGAAAAACTGTTTTTT
size: -; V: TRBV4-3; J: TRBJ1-6; D: -; CDR3: CASSPQVIDSPLHF; DNA: TGCGCCAGCAGCCCTCAGGTAATCGATTCACCCCTCCACTTT
size: -; V: TRBV11-2; J: TRBJ1-2; D: -; CDR3: CASSLAVGGIYGYTF; DNA: TGTGCCAGCAGCTTAGCTGTTGGAGGGATTTATGGCTACACCTTC
size: -; V: TRBV6-1; J: TRBJ2-5; D: -; CDR3: CASSVLPGRGQETQYF; DNA: TGTGCCAGCAGTGTCCTCCCGGGGAGGGGGCAAGAGACCCAGTACTTC
size: -; V: TRBV28; J: TRBJ2-3; D: -; CDR3: CASSVGGKDTQYF; DNA: TGTGCCAGCAGTGTTGGGGGGAAAGATACGCAGTATTTT
size: -; V: TRBV5-1; J: TRBJ1-4; D: -; CDR3: CASSLAGTNEKLFF; DNA: TGCGCCAGCAGCTTGGCGGGAACTAATGAAAAACTGTTTTTT
size: few; V: TRBV6-6; J: TRBJ1-1; D: -; CDR3: CASSLRGNTEAFF; DNA: TGTGCCAGCAGCCTCAGGGGGAACACTGAAGCTTTCTTT
size: -; V: TRBV2; J: TRBJ2-1; D: -; CDR3: CASSENWGHSNEQFF; DNA: TGTGCCAGCAGTGAAAATTGGGGACATTCCAATGAGCAGTTCTTC
size: few; V: TRBV7-9; J: TRBJ2-7; D: -; CDR3: CASSPDFYEQYF; DNA: TGTGCCAGCAGCCCGGACTTCTACGAGCAGTACTTC
size: -; V: TRBV10-3; J: TRBJ1-2; D: -; CDR3: CAIRDTNYGYTF; DNA: TGTGCCATCCGTGATACTAACTATGGCTACACCTTC
size: -; V: TRBV28; J: TRBJ2-3; D: -; CDR3: CASIPLYTQYF; DNA: TGTGCCAGCATTCCCCTTTATACGCAGTATTTT